This passage covers 25 T cell receptor beta chains from one sample sequenced in a study of cytomegalovirus exposure and HLA in healthy donors. Researchers ran the PCR with 60 Vbeta and 13 Jbeta primers. Measured with immunoSEQ multiplex PCR; TCRdb has only the in-frame clones, and not every one. Among 70,000 or so clones listed, under 85% were seen once. Sequencing was done on a sample of PBMCs. All receptors derive from a woman aged 55 to 70 in good health and CMV-seropositive.

This chain connects TRBV11-2 to TRBJ2-5; 8 bases are shared with TRBD2. CDR1 is SGHAT and CDR2 is FQNNGV in the germline V gene. V was pared by 5 bases and J by 7 bases, with 21 bases of the junction left unmatched. The CDR3 is made up of 18 amino acids. CDR3 residues: CASSAHVGTGGAFGTQYF. The CDR3 DNA reads as TGTGCCAGCAGCGCCCACGTCGGTACGGGGGGGGCGTTTGGGACCCAGTACTTC.

The CDR3 sequence is CASGTGTNTGELFF. Written as DNA, the CDR3 is TGTGCCAGCGGGACAGGCACGAACACCGGGGAGCTGTTTTTT. This chain links TRBV6-4 with TRBJ2-2; 8 bases agree with TRBD1. This CDR3 is built from 14 residues. CDR1 is MRHNA and CDR2 is SNTAGT in the germline V gene. Unmatched junction bases numbered 2, after V lost 8 bases and J lost 0 bases.

V gene TRBV7-3 combines with J gene TRBJ1-1, with a possible D match to TRBD1 (6 bases). The CDR3 is made up of 15 amino acids. The V end lost 0 bases, the J end lost 0 bases, and 8 bases lay between the germline ends. Germline assignment: CDR1 SGHTA and CDR2 FQGTGA. The CDR3 DNA follows: TGTGCCAGCAGCTTAACTAGGGGGATGAACACTGAAGCTTTCTTT. This translates into CASSLTRGMNTEAFF.

The chain uses TRBV6-1 and TRBJ1-6; D unclear. The germline V and J ends were trimmed by 0 bases and 10 bases, with 13 bases remaining between them. The CDR3 loop spans 15 amino acids. Germline V gene sequence: CDR1 MNHNS, CDR2 SASEGT. The chain's CDR3 is CASSEAGGKRSPLHF. The CDR3 DNA reads TGTGCCAGCAGTGAAGCGGGAGGGAAGAGATCACCCCTCCACTTT.

V gene TRBV9 combines with J gene TRBJ2-3; D is ambiguous. The germline V gene has CDR1 SGDLS and CDR2 YYNGEE. The V gene lost 3 bases and the J gene lost 6 bases, with 11 bases spanning the gap. This CDR3 is 13 amino acids long. CDR3 nucleotides: TGTGCCAGCAGCGCCATTATCCGGGATACGCAGTATTTT. Its protein is CASSAIIRDTQYF.

CDR3 amino acids: CASSPRTGASYEQYF. As DNA, the CDR3 is TGTGCCAGTAGTCCCCGGACAGGGGCCTCCTACGAGCAGTACTTC. The chain has TRBV19 and TRBJ2-7, with 9 bases that match TRBD1. CDR3 size: 15 residues. Germline V gene lookup returns CDR1 LNHDA and CDR2 SQIVND (reference sequence). Trimming removed 5 bases from V and 0 bases from J; junction bases left unmatched: 5.

This rearrangement joins TRBV7-3 to TRBJ2-1; 8 bases line up with TRBD1. V shed 1 base, J shed 5 bases, and the junction held 7 bases outside the gene matches. This CDR3 spans 16 amino acids. Germline values: CDR1 SGHTA, CDR2 FQGTGA. The CDR3 protein is CASSLNGETGDNEQFF. The CDR3 DNA follows: TGTGCCAGCAGCTTAAACGGGGAGACAGGGGACAATGAGCAGTTCTTC.

The chain is built from TRBV7-9 and TRBJ2-7; D is ambiguous. This CDR3 is 13 amino acids long. Looked up from germline, CDR1 is SEHNR and CDR2 is FQNEAQ (reference sequence). Between the trimmed V and J ends, which lost 1 base and 0 bases, there was a span of 4 bases. The DNA of the CDR3 is TGTGCCAGCAGCTTAGACAGCTCCTACGAGCAGTACTTC. Protein: CASSLDSSYEQYF.

The chain combines TRBV5-1 with TRBJ2-7, with 7 bases fitting TRBD1. CDR1 and CDR2 (germline): SGHRS, YFSETQ. V lost 5 bases and J lost 4; bases outside the gene matches: 9. CDR3 length: 14 residues. The CDR3 region is CASSKPGTEYEQYF. CDR3 DNA: TGCGCCAGCAGTAAACCCGGGACAGAATACGAGCAGTACTTC.

This clone was counted a few times. The chain links TRBV10-1 to TRBJ1-1; 7 bases agree with TRBD1. CDR1 is WNHNN, CDR2 SYGVQD, per germline (reference sequence). V was clipped by 6 bases and J by 4 bases; unmatched bases: 8. This CDR3 comprises 14 residues. As DNA, the CDR3 is TGCGCCAGCAGCCCGACAGGGCTCTCCACTGAAGCTTTCTTT. It translates to CASSPTGLSTEAFF.

V gene TRBV14 combines with J gene TRBJ1-1; D is uncertain. V gave up 3 bases and J gave up 4 bases, with 6 bases separating them. The CDR3 is made up of 12 amino acids. The germline V gene has CDR1 SGHDN and CDR2 FVKESK. The CDR3 spells CASSQSGTEAFF. For the CDR3, the DNA is TGTGCCAGCAGCCAGTCCGGCACTGAAGCTTTCTTT.

This sequence joins TRBV5-1 and TRBJ2-1; TRBD1 matches at 7 bases. J was trimmed by 7 bases and V by 3 bases; bases with no gene match: 4. The CDR3 contains 13 residues. Per germline, CDR1 SGHRS and CDR2 YFSETQ. The CDR3 sequence is CASSSSRGNEQFF. The DNA of the CDR3 is TGCGCCAGCAGCTCATCCAGGGGGAATGAGCAGTTCTTC.

The chain links TRBV6-1 to TRBJ1-5, with 8 bases fitting TRBD1. CDR1 and CDR2 from the germline V gene are MNHNS and SASEGT. After removal of 10 bases from V and 0 bases from J, the junction contained 8 bases not matched to a gene. The CDR3 sequence is 15 residues long. CDR3 protein: CATAGGSVSNQPQHF. DNA of the CDR3: TGTGCCACGGCAGGGGGCTCGGTTAGCAATCAGCCCCAGCATTTT.

V is TRBV4-2 and J is TRBJ1-2, with a possible D match to TRBD1 (5 bases). From germline, CDR1 is LGHNA and CDR2 YNFKEQ. V gave up 1 base and J gave up 5 bases, with 11 bases separating them. The CDR3 loop spans 14 amino acids. This CDR3 is CASSQGGSLYGYTF. CDR3 coding DNA: TGTGCCAGCAGCCAAGGGGGCAGTCTATATGGCTACACCTTC.

V is TRBV5-1 and J is TRBJ2-2; a weak D match, TRBD2 (6 bases). This CDR3 contains 13 residues. Germline-derived CDR1 and CDR2 are SGHRS and YFSETQ. V shed 1 base and J shed 7 bases, with 8 bases lying between them. This CDR3 reads CASSLWEDGELFF. The CDR3, as DNA: TGCGCCAGCAGCTTGTGGGAGGACGGGGAGCTGTTTTTT. The complete variable domain, with remaining parts taken from reference TRBV5-1 and TRBJ2-2, reads KAGVTQTPRYLIKTRGQQVTLSCSPISGHRSVSWYQQTPGQGLQFLFEYFSETQRNKGNFPGRFSGRQFSNSRSEMNVSTLELGDSALYLCASSLWEDGELFFGEGSRLTVL.

The rearrangement joins TRBV11-2 to TRBJ2-7; 7 bases match TRBD1. J was trimmed by 11 bases and V by 0 bases; bases with no gene match: 7. This CDR3 contains 13 residues. CDR1 is SGHAT and CDR2 is FQNNGV in the germline V gene. The chain's CDR3 is CASSLDPQGMKYF. As DNA, the CDR3 is TGTGCCAGCAGCTTAGACCCACAGGGGATGAAGTACTTC. The variable domain in full, completed from reference TRBV11-2 and TRBJ2-7, reads EAGVAQSPRYKIIEKRQSVAFWCNPISGHATLYWYQQILGQGPKLLIQFQNNGVVDDSQLPKDRFSAERLKGVDSTLKIQPAKLEDSAVYLCASSLDPQGMKYFGPGTRLTVT.

The gene calls are TRBV6-1 and TRBJ2-7; TRBD1 matches at 8 bases. Losses at the gene ends were 6 bases for V and 2 bases for J; bases not matched to a gene: 6. CDR3 length: 14 amino acids. Germline assignment: CDR1 MNHNS and CDR2 SASEGT. The CDR3 nucleotides are TGTGCCAGCAGGATGGACAGGGCCCCCTACGAGCAGTACTTC. Encoded protein: CASRMDRAPYEQYF.

The chain has TRBV4-2 and TRBJ2-1; TRBD2 is a possible D gene (6 bases). Trimming removed 5 bases from V and 1 base from J, with 12 bases in between. The germline gives CDR1 LGHNA, CDR2 YNFKEQ. The CDR3 covers 15 residues. CDR3 sequence reads: CASSSNSGSYNEQFF. Here the CDR3 DNA reads TGTGCCAGCAGCTCCAATAGCGGTTCCTACAATGAGCAGTTCTTC.

This clone was detected only a few times. The chain carries TRBV6-6 and TRBJ1-4, with TRBD1 matching over 7 bases. Germline V gives CDR1 MNHNY, CDR2 SVGAGI (reference sequence). The V segment lost 6 bases and the J segment 0 bases; nucleotides outside the gene matches: 4. This CDR3 region has 15 residues. The CDR3 DNA sequence: TGTGCCAGCAGGGACGGACAGGCAACTAATGAAAAACTGTTTTTT. Its translation is CASRDGQATNEKLFF.

The rearrangement uses TRBV7-9 and TRBJ1-4, with a tentative D call TRBD1 (5 bases). Germline V gives CDR1 SEHNR, CDR2 FQNEAQ (reference sequence). This CDR3 region has 14 residues. V was cut by 5 bases and J by 10 bases, with 17 bases left in between. CDR3 region: CASSPLREGAKLFF. The CDR3 DNA follows: TGTGCCAGCAGCCCACTCAGGGAAGGGGCAAAACTGTTTTTT.

This chain joins TRBV19 and TRBJ1-4; 8 bases fit TRBD1. The CDR3 is 13 residues long. The germline gives CDR1 LNHDA, CDR2 SQIVND (reference sequence). V was clipped by 5 bases and J by 7 bases; unmatched bases: 3. In DNA form, the CDR3 reads TGTGCCAGTAGTTACACAGGGGGTGAAAAACTGTTTTTT. It yields the protein CASSYTGGEKLFF.

This clone was seen a few times. The gene calls are TRBV5-1 and TRBJ1-4; D not resolved. V lost 0 bases and J 8 bases, leaving 11 bases between the germline ends. In germline, CDR1 is SGHRS, CDR2 YFSETQ. The CDR3 extends over 14 amino acids. CDR3 loop: CASSLGQNGEKLFF. CDR3 bases: TGCGCCAGCAGCTTGGGGCAGAACGGGGAAAAACTGTTTTTT.

The rearrangement joins TRBV19 to TRBJ1-2, with 7 bases fitting TRBD1. Trimming cost V 6 bases and J 4 bases; bases outside gene matches: 11. Germline CDR1 LNHDA, CDR2 SQIVND (reference sequence). The CDR3 runs 15 residues. CDR3 DNA: TGTGCCAGTAGCCCCCCCGGAGGGGGCGGCTATGGCTACACCTTC. Translated, it gives CASSPPGGGGYGYTF.

This clone is a singleton in its sample. The genes are TRBV10-3 and TRBJ2-2; 7 positions match TRBD2. The V gene end was trimmed by 2 bases and the J gene end by 3 bases; junction bases not matched to a gene: 3. The CDR3 spans 15 residues. Germline assignment: CDR1 ENHRY and CDR2 SYGVKD. In nucleotides, the CDR3 is TGTGCCATCAGTGAGACTAGCGTTGACACCGGGGAGCTGTTTTTT. Encoded protein: CAISETSVDTGELFF.

The chain couples TRBV2 to TRBJ2-2, with 11 bases that match TRBD2. After removal of 4 bases from V and 4 bases from J, the junction contained 5 bases not matched to a gene. The CDR3 is 16 amino acids. Per the germline V gene, CDR1 is SNHLY and CDR2 is FYNNEI. The CDR3 reads CASSGLAGTFTGELFF. In DNA, the CDR3 is TGTGCCAGCAGTGGACTAGCGGGGACCTTCACCGGGGAGCTGTTTTTT.